This T cell receptor beta chain was recorded in a study of naive and memory T cell subsets. Both TRBC1 and TRBC2 were covered by a beta constant-region primer of two equimolar oligonucleotides. Ligated cDNA was amplified by four rounds of PCR with nested alpha and beta constant-region primers and SP2. TCRdb re-called the UMI-ligation and nested PCR reads through MiXCR, storing one row per CDR3 protein. In the table there are approximately 150,000 distinct CDR3 sequences, roughly 22% of which are singletons. Study-wide results and caveats: A clonotype means one alpha or beta sequence, not an alpha/beta pair. From naive to CM, EM and EMRA, diversity decreased and Gini increased. A few larger clonotypes appeared in naive repertoires, especially CD8, possibly memory cells re-expressing CD45RA.

Sequential positive selection took CD4 T cells first, then CD8 T cells. Cells stained for CD3, CD4, CD8, CD45RA and CD27 were sorted into four subsets. This CDR3 contains 15 residues. V dropped 3 bases and J dropped 4; count of bases not matched to a gene: 7. Per the germline V gene, CDR1 is MDHEN and CDR2 is SYDVKM. The table lists this clonotype with a few counts. Its antigen is not known. The sequenced material came from naive CD4+ T cells from blood. The rearrangement uses TRBV28 and TRBJ2-7, with 9 bases that match TRBD2. The sequence came from a human donor in good health. As DNA, the CDR3 is TGTGCCAGCAGTTTGATGCGGGAGGGCCGTTACGAGCAGTACTTC. As protein: CASSLMREGRYEQYF.